The clone carrying this TCR beta chain was observed once. The sample originates from a study of cytomegalovirus exposure and HLA in healthy donors. Primers: 60 Vbeta forward and 13 Jbeta reverse. Original handling: The authors later counted roughly 77 million unique TCR beta chains, some 10 million of them shared. Using immunoSEQ multiplex PCR, the repertoire was profiled, and TCRdb retains in-frame clones only, with some absent. V and J calls and clone size are those listed in that table; D and trimming were worked out from the DNA. The sample lists about 55,000 clones; about 57% were seen once. Germline CDR1 SGHTA, CDR2 FQGNSA. Trimming removed 1 base at V and 0 bases at J, with 7 bases between. There are 15 residues in the CDR3.

The sequence was collected from a human donor in good health. The chain employs TRBV7-2 and TRBJ2-1; D is possibly TRBD1 (5 bases). The specimen was PBMCs. The CDR3 loop is CASSLEGASYNEQFF. The CDR3 nucleotides are TGTGCCAGCAGCTTAGAAGGGGCCTCCTACAATGAGCAGTTCTTC.